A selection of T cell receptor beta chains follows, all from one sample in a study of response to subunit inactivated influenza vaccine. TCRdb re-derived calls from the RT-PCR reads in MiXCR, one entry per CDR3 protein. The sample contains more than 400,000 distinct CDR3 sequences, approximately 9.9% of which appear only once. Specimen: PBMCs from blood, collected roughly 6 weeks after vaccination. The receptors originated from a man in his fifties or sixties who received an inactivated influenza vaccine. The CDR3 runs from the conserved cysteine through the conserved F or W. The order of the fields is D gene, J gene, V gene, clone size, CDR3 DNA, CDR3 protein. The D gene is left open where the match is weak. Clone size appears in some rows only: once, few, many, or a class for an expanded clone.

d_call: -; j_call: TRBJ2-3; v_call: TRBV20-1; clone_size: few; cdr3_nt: TGCAGTGCTAGTTGGGGCAAGGGCACAGATACGCAGTATTTT; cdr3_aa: CSASWGKGTDTQYF
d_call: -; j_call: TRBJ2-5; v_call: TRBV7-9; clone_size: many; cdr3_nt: TGTGCCAGCAGCCCACACGTGATGGGGGAACGGGAGACCCAGTACTTC; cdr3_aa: CASSPHVMGERETQYF
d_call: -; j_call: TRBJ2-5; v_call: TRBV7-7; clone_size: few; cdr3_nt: TGTGCTAGCAGCTTCTCAGGGACGGAGACCCAGTACTTC; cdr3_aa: CASSFSGTETQYF
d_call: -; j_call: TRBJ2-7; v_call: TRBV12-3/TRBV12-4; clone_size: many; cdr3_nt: TGTGCCAGCAGTAGGTGGATCCAGGGAGTCTACGAGCAGTACTTC; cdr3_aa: CASSRWIQGVYEQYF
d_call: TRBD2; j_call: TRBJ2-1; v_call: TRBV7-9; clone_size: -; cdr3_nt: TGTGCCAGCAGCGCGAATCCGGGACTAGCGGGAGCTAATGAGCAGTTCTTC; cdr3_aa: CASSANPGLAGANEQFF
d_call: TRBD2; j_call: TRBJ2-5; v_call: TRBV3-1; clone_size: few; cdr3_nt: TGTGCCAGCAGCCAGTCGGCGGGGGGGCTTCAGGCGACCCAGTACTTC; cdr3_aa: CASSQSAGGLQATQYF
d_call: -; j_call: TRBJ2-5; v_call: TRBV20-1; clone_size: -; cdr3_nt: TGCAGTGCGGGAGGGGGGATGGAGACCCAGTACTTC; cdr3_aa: CSAGGGMETQYF
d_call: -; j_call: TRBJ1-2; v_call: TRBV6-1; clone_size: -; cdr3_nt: TGTGCCAGCAGTGATTATGGCTACACCTTC; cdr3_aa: CASSDYGYTF
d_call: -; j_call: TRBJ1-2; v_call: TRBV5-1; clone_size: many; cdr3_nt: TGCGCCAGCAGCCCGACGGGGGGGACACCGTATGGCTACACCTTC; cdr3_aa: CASSPTGGTPYGYTF
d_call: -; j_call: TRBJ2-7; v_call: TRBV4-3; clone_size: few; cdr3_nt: TGCGCCAGCAGCCGACAGCCCAGCTCCTACGAGCAGTACTTC; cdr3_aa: CASSRQPSSYEQYF
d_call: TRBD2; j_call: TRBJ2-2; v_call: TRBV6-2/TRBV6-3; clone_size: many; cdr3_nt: TGTGCCAGCAGTTTACTAGCGAGGAACACCGGGGAGCTGTTTTTT; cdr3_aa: CASSLLARNTGELFF
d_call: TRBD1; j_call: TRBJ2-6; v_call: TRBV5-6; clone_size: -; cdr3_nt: TGTGCCAGCAGCCTACCGGGACAGGGGGTCGCTGGGGCCAACGTCCTGACTTTC; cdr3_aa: CASSLPGQGVAGANVLTF
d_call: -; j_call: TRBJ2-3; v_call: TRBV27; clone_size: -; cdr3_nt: TGTGCCAGCACTCAGGGCGGATACACAGATACGCAGTATTTT; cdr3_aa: CASTQGGYTDTQYF
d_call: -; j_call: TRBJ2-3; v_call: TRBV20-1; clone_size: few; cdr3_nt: TGCAGTGCTAGAGCCCCCCCCGTAATGGGGGGAGATACGCAGTATTTT; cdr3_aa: CSARAPPVMGGDTQYF
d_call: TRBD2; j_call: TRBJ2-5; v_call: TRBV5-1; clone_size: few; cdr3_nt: TGCGCCAGCAGCTCGAGGGCCGGGACTAGCGGCCTTAAAGAGACCCAGTACTTC; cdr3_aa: CASSSRAGTSGLKETQYF
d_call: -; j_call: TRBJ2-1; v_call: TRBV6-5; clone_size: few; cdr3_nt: TGTGCCAGCAGTTACGCCCTCAGCTACAATGAGCAGTTCTTC; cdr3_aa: CASSYALSYNEQFF
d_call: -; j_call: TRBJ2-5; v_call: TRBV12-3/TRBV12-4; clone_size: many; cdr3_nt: TGTGCCAGCAGTCTACAGGGACGGGGAGAGACCCAGTACTTC; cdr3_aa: CASSLQGRGETQYF
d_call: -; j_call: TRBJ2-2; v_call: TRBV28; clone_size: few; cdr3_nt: TGTGCCAGCAGTTTCCCTGGGGATAACACCGGGGAGCTGTTTTTT; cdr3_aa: CASSFPGDNTGELFF
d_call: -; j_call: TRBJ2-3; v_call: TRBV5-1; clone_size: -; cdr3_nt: TGCGCCAGCAGCTTGGAAGGGAAGGGGACAGATACGCAGTATTTT; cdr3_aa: CASSLEGKGTDTQYF
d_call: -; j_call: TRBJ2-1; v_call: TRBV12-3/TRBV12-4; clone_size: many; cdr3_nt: TGTGCCAGCAGCCTGACCCCAGGCTACAATGAGCAGTTCTTC; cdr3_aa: CASSLTPGYNEQFF
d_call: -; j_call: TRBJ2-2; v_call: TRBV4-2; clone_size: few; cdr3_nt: TGTGCCAGCAGACCAAGTCATTGGGAGGGGGCTAACACCGGGGAGCTGTTTTTT; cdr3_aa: CASRPSHWEGANTGELFF
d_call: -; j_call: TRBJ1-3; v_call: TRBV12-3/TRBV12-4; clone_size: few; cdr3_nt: TGTGCCAGCATAATGGGCCGGGCATACTCTGGAAACACCATATATTTT; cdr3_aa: CASIMGRAYSGNTIYF
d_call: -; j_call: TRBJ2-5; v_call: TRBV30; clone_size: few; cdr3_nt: TGTGCCTGGAGTAGCCGGGAAGGGAGTCTCGAGACCCAGTACTTC; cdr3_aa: CAWSSREGSLETQYF
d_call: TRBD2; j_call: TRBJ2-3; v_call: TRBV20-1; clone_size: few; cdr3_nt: TGCAGTGCTACTCGACTAGCGGGGAACACAGATACGCAGTATTTT; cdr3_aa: CSATRLAGNTDTQYF
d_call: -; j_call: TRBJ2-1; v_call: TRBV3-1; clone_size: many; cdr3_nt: TGTGCCAGCAGCCAAGAAAGGGTGGGTAGCGATGAGCAGTTCTTC; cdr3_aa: CASSQERVGSDEQFF
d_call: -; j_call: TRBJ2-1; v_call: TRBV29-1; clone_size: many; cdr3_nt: TGCAGCGTTGGAAAGTACAATGAGCAGTTCTTC; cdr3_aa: CSVGKYNEQFF
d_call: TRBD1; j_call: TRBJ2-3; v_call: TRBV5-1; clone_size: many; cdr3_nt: TGCGCCAGCAGCCCGGTTGTGGACAGGGATTGGTATTTT; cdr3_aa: CASSPVVDRDWYF
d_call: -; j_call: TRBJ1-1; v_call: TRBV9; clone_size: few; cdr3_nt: TGTGCCAGCAGCGTAGACAGTGGCACTGAAGCTTTCTTT; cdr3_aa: CASSVDSGTEAFF
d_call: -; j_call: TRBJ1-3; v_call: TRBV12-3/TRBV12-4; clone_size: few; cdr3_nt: TGTGCCAGCAGCCCAGGCGCTAGCTCTGGAAACACCATATATTTT; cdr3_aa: CASSPGASSGNTIYF
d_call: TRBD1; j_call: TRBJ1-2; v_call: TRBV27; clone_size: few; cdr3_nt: TGTGCCAGCGCCTTCGACAGGGCCTATGGCTACACCTTC; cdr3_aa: CASAFDRAYGYTF
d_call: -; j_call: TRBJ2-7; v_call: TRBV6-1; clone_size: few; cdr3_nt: TGTGCCAGCAGTCTTTATTTTTTGGGCTACGAGCAGTACTTC; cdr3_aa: CASSLYFLGYEQYF
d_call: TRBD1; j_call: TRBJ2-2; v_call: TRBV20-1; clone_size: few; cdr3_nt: TGCAGTGCTTTTGACAGGGGGTTTGTCGGGGAGCTGTTTTTT; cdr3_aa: CSAFDRGFVGELFF
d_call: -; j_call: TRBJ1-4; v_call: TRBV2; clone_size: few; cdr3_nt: TGTGCCAGCAGAGGATTACAAGGGGAAAAACTGTTTTTT; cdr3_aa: CASRGLQGEKLFF
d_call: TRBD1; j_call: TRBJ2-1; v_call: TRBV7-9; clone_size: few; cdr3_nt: TGTGCCAGCAGCTCCAGACAGGGGTATGAGCAGTTCTTC; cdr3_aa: CASSSRQGYEQFF
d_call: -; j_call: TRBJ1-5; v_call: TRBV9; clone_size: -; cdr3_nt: TGTGCCAGCAGCGTAGAGGCAGGGAATCAGCCCCAGCATTTT; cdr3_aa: CASSVEAGNQPQHF
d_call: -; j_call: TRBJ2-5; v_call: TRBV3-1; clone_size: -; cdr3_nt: TGTGCCAGCAGCTATAAAGAGGAGACCCAGTACTTC; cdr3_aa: CASSYKEETQYF
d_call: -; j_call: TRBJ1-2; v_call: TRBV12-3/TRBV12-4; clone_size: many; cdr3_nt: TGTGCCAGCAGTTTACAACAGGCTGGCTACACCTTC; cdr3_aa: CASSLQQAGYTF
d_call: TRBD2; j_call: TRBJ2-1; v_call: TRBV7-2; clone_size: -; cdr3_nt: TGTGCCAGCAGCTTAGCCGGCGGGGGGGCAGGGGAGCAGTTCTTC; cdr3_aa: CASSLAGGGAGEQFF
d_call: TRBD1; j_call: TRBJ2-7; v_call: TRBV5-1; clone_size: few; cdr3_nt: TGCGCCAGCAGCTTGGGTACAGGGGTAGCCTACTACGAGCAGTACTTC; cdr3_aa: CASSLGTGVAYYEQYF
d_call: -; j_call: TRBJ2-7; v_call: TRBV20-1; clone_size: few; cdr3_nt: TGCAGTGCTACCCCCTTTTTCCGCGAGCAGTACTTC; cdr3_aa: CSATPFFREQYF
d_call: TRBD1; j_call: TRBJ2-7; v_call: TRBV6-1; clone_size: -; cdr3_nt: TGTGCCAGCAGCGAAACGGGACAGACCTACGAGCAGTACTTC; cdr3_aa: CASSETGQTYEQYF
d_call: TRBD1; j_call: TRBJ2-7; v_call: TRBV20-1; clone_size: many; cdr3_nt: TGCAGTGCTAGCCCCGGGACAGTCTCCTACGAGCAGTACTTC; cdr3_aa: CSASPGTVSYEQYF
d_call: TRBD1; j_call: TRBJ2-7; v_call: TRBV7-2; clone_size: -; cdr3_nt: TGTGCCAGCAGCATAGACAGGGTAGGCGAGCAGTACTTC; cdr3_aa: CASSIDRVGEQYF
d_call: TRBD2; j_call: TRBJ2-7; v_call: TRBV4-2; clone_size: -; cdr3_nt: TGTGCCAGCAGCCAAGTTTGGGGGGAAACTAGCGGGAGGGCCCGAGAGCAGTACTTC; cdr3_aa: CASSQVWGETSGRAREQYF
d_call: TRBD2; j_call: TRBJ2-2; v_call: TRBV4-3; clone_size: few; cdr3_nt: TGCGCCAGCAGCACACTAGCGGGGGGGGCCGGGGAGCTGTTTTTT; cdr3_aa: CASSTLAGGAGELFF
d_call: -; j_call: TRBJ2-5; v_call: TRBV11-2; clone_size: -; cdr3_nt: TGTGCCAGTCTGAGGGGGAGCCAAGAGACCCAGTACTTC; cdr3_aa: CASLRGSQETQYF
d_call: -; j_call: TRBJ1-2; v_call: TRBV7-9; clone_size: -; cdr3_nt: TGTGCCAGCAGCCCACCGGGACACAACTATGGCTACACCTTC; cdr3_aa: CASSPPGHNYGYTF
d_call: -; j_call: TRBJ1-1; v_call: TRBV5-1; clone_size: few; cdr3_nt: TGCGCCAGCAGCCCGGGTCCCGGGGGAGGGACTGAAGCTTTCTTT; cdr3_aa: CASSPGPGGGTEAFF
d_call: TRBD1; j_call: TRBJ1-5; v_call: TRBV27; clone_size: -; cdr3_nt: TGTGCCAGCAGATTGAGCTACGCAGGGGGCGCGAGTCAGCCCCAGCATTTT; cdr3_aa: CASRLSYAGGASQPQHF
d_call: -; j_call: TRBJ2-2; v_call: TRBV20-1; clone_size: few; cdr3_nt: TGCAGTGCTAGACCAATGGGGAGTACCGGGGAGCTGTTTTTT; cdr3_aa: CSARPMGSTGELFF
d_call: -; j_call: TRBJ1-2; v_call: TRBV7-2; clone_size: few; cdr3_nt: TGTGCCAGCAGCTTGGGCAGGGAAAACTATGGCTACACCTTC; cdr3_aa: CASSLGRENYGYTF
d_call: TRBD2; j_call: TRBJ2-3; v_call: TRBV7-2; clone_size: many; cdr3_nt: TGTGCCAGCAGCTCTCCGGGACTAGTTTTGAATACGCAGTATTTT; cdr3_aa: CASSSPGLVLNTQYF
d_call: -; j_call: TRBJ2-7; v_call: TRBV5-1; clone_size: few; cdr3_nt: TGCGCCAGCAGCTTGGGAAAGTTGTACGAGCAGTACTTC; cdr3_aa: CASSLGKLYEQYF